A single sample gave rise to the 31 T cell receptor beta chains below, sequenced in a study of CD8 T cells in Susac syndrome. The RNA, about 0.45 to 1 ug, was put through reverse transcription using random hexamers. TCRdb reprocessed the immunoSEQ multiplex PCR reads via MiXCR and lists one record per CDR3 protein. The sample holds some 250,000 distinct CDR3 sequences; 96% are singletons and the top ten take about 0.095%. Sample: CD4+ T cells from PBMCs. The receptors here all came from a human donor with Susac syndrome.

V is TRBV24-1 and J is TRBJ2-3, with D maybe TRBD1 (5 bases). The germline V gene has CDR1 KGHDR and CDR2 SFDVKD. Trimming removed 5 bases from V and 3 bases from J, with 14 bases in between. CDR3 size: 15 residues. The CDR3 DNA is TGTGCCACCAGTGTGACAGTAACTGGAACAGATACGCAGTATTTT. It specifies CATSVTVTGTDTQYF.

The rearrangement joins TRBV11-2 to TRBJ2-1; TRBD2 matches 7 bases. Germline trimming cut 5 bases from V and 8 bases from J; bases unmatched to any gene: 18. In germline, CDR1 is SGHAT, CDR2 FQNNGV. There are 17 residues in the CDR3. CDR3 region: CASSLTLRDYAGDEQFF. CDR3 nucleotides: TGTGCCAGCAGCCTGACTCTCCGGGACTACGCGGGGGATGAGCAGTTCTTC. Full variable domain (remainder filled in from reference TRBV11-2 and TRBJ2-1): EAGVAQSPRYKIIEKRQSVAFWCNPISGHATLYWYQQILGQGPKLLIQFQNNGVVDDSQLPKDRFSAERLKGVDSTLKIQPAKLEDSAVYLCASSLTLRDYAGDEQFFGPGTRLTVL.

This clonotype was found once. This chain joins TRBV28 and TRBJ2-7; no clear D. Trimming took off 7 bases at V and 4 bases at J, with 11 bases between the two ends. This CDR3 comprises 12 residues. The germline gives CDR1 MDHEN, CDR2 SYDVKM. The CDR3 region is CASNLGGYEQYF. In DNA form, the CDR3 reads TGTGCCAGCAATCTCGGTGGGTACGAGCAGTACTTC.

This chain joins TRBV11-2 and TRBJ2-1; 14 bases are shared with TRBD2. J lost 6 bases, V lost 0 bases, and 4 bases had no gene match. CDR1 is SGHAT, CDR2 FQNNGV, per germline. This CDR3 has 17 amino acids. The CDR3 region has the DNA TGTGCCAGCAGCTTAGAACCCGGGACTAGCGGGGGCAATGAGCAGTTCTTC. Its translation: CASSLEPGTSGGNEQFF.

The rearrangement uses TRBV30 and TRBJ1-1; D is uncertain. This CDR3 spans 15 amino acids. The germline CDR1 and CDR2 sequences are GTSNPN and SVGIG (reference sequence). Trimming cost V 2 bases and J 1 base, with 14 bases left between them. In DNA, the CDR3 is TGTGCCTGGAGTTCCCAGCTAAAGGAGAACACTGAAGCTTTCTTT. Translating gives CAWSSQLKENTEAFF.

The chain carries TRBV29-1 and TRBJ2-5, with TRBD1 identical over 7 bases. With V trimmed by 4 bases and J by 1 base, 3 bases remained unmatched. CDR3 size: 13 residues. Germline CDR1 SQVTM, CDR2 ANQGSEA. The CDR3 DNA reads as TGCAGCGTTGCGGGACAGAGCCAAGAGACCCAGTACTTC. It codes for CSVAGQSQETQYF. The full variable domain, with the rest looked up from reference TRBV29-1 and TRBJ2-5, is SAVISQKPSRDICQRGTSLTIQCQVDSQVTMMFWYRQQPGQSLTLIATANQGSEATYESGFVIDKFPISRPNLTFSTLTVSNMSPEDSSIYLCSVAGQSQETQYFGPGTRLLVL.

V usage is TRBV24-1 and J usage is TRBJ2-1; 8 bases are shared with TRBD2. The V segment lost 5 bases and the J segment 6 bases; nucleotides outside the gene matches: 2. CDR1 and CDR2 (germline): KGHDR, SFDVKD. The CDR3 totals 13 residues. The CDR3 DNA sequence: TGTGCCACCAGTGCCGGACTAGCCAATGAGCAGTTCTTC. Its translation is CATSAGLANEQFF.

This chain links TRBV5-1 with TRBJ2-5; TRBD2 matches 7 bases. Germline V gene lookup returns CDR1 SGHRS and CDR2 YFSETQ. This CDR3 has 16 amino acids. Trimming at V came to 5 bases and at J to 5 bases, leaving 15 bases not matched to a gene. CDR3 nucleotide sequence: TGCGCCAGCAGTCTGTCGGGCGGGAGAGGTGGGGAGACCCAGTACTTC. Residues: CASSLSGGRGGETQYF.

The rearrangement joins TRBV7-2 to TRBJ1-3, with D uncertain. The ends were cut back, 5 bases at V and 4 bases at J, with 9 bases in the middle. This CDR3 is 13 amino acids long. From germline, CDR1 is SGHTA and CDR2 FQGNSA. This chain's CDR3 is CASSPTAGNTIYF. In nucleotides, the CDR3 is TGTGCCAGCAGCCCTACAGCCGGAAACACCATATATTTT.

This chain links TRBV20-1 with TRBJ2-7; 7 bases match TRBD2. V lost 3 bases, J lost 6 bases, and 14 bases stayed unmatched. This CDR3 has 15 amino acids. Germline CDR1 and CDR2: DFQATT and SNEGSKA (reference sequence). The CDR3 region has the DNA TGCAGTGCTAGTCACAGCGGGAAGTCCTCGCGCGAGCAGTACTTC. It is translated as CSASHSGKSSREQYF.

The chain employs TRBV7-9 and TRBJ1-2; a possible D gene is TRBD1 (5 bases). The CDR3 is 12 amino acids. Trimming took off 5 bases at V and 8 bases at J, with 12 bases between the two ends. CDR1 and CDR2 from the germline V gene are SEHNR and FQNEAQ (reference sequence). The CDR3 loop reads CASSPAGGGYTF. CDR3 nucleotides: TGTGCCAGCAGCCCCGCCGGGGGGGGCTACACCTTC.

This clonotype appeared once. The V call is TRBV7-9, the J call TRBJ2-1; 11 positions match TRBD2. Trimming removed 5 bases from V and 2 bases from J; junction bases left unmatched: 8. This CDR3 region has 17 residues. In germline, CDR1 is SEHNR, CDR2 FQNEAQ (reference sequence). Written as DNA, the CDR3 is TGTGCCAGCAGCGCCCGTCTAGCGGGAGGAACCTACAATGAGCAGTTCTTC. Its protein product is CASSARLAGGTYNEQFF.

This chain links TRBV4-1 with TRBJ2-5; D unclear. The CDR3 is 13 residues long. V lost 2 bases to trimming and J lost 4 bases, with 8 bases between them. Germline CDR1 is MGHRA and CDR2 is YSYEKL. The CDR3 DNA reads as TGCGCCAGCAGCCAACCTAGGGCAGAGACCCAGTACTTC. Protein sequence: CASSQPRAETQYF.

V is TRBV6-5 and J is TRBJ1-2, with 7 positions matching TRBD1. The CDR3 is 14 amino acids. CDR1 and CDR2 (germline): MNHEY, SVGAGI. J was trimmed by 3 bases and V by 10 bases; bases with no gene match: 11. CDR3 coding DNA: TGTGCCACAGCCAACAGGGGCGTATACTATGGCTACACCTTC. Protein sequence: CATANRGVYYGYTF.

This clonotype came up once. V and J are TRBV20-1 and TRBJ2-1, with 8 bases identical to TRBD2. V dropped 0 bases and J dropped 4; count of bases not matched to a gene: 11. The germline V gene encodes CDR1 DFQATT and CDR2 SNEGSKA (reference sequence). The CDR3 has 17 amino acids. This chain's CDR3 is CSARDFRLAFGYNEQFF. CDR3 nucleotide sequence: TGCAGTGCTAGAGATTTTAGACTAGCGTTCGGTTACAATGAGCAGTTCTTC.

This clonotype has just one count. The chain has TRBV28 and TRBJ1-1, with D tentatively TRBD1 (6 bases). Trimming shortened V by 3 bases and J by 1 base, and 15 bases separated the two germline ends. This CDR3 comprises 16 residues. CDR1 is MDHEN and CDR2 is SYDVKM in the germline V gene. This chain's CDR3 is CASSFGTLVRNTEAFF. The CDR3 nucleotides read TGTGCCAGCAGTTTTGGGACATTGGTGAGGAACACTGAAGCTTTCTTT.

The chain links TRBV5-1 to TRBJ2-5; 9 positions match TRBD1. V lost 5 bases, J lost 1 base, and 9 bases stayed unmatched. This CDR3 spans 16 amino acids. Germline loops: CDR1 SGHRS, CDR2 YFSETQ. The CDR3 nucleotides are TGCGCCAGCAGGCCCTGGTCGGGACAGGGCCAAGAGACCCAGTACTTC. As protein: CASRPWSGQGQETQYF.

The chain is built from TRBV11-1 and TRBJ1-2, with 7 bases aligning to TRBD1. The CDR3 sequence is 14 residues long. Trimming cost V 5 bases and J 2 bases; bases outside gene matches: 5. From germline, CDR1 is SGHAT and CDR2 FQDESV (reference sequence). CDR3 bases: TGTGCCAGCAGCCCTCGGGACAGAAACTATGGCTACACCTTC. Translated: CASSPRDRNYGYTF.

This clonotype was seen a single time. This chain links TRBV27 with TRBJ1-2; TRBD1 is a possible D gene (5 bases). V was pared by 4 bases and J by 3 bases, with 12 bases between. CDR3 size: 14 residues. CDR1 is MNHEY, CDR2 SMNVEV, per germline (reference sequence). The CDR3 bases are TGTGCCAGCAGTTCAGGGACGAAATACTATGGCTACACCTTC. Its translation is CASSSGTKYYGYTF.

J is TRBJ2-2 and V is TRBV6-2 or TRBV6-3, with 11 positions matching TRBD2. V shed 5 bases and J 4 bases; nucleotides not matched to a gene: 3. The V gene's germline CDR1 is MNHEY and CDR2 SVGEGT. There are 15 residues in the CDR3. In nucleotides, the CDR3 is TGTGCCAGCAGTCCGCTAGCGGGGGGCACCGGGGAGCTGTTTTTT. Translating gives CASSPLAGGTGELFF.

The gene calls are TRBV15 and TRBJ2-7; tentatively, D is TRBD1 or TRBD2 (5 bases each). The CDR3 consists of 16 residues. Germline-derived CDR1 and CDR2 are LNHNV and YYDKDF (reference sequence). The ends were cut back, 2 bases at V and 5 bases at J, with 19 bases in the middle. CDR3 loop: CATSRTPGTLRDEQYF. CDR3 nucleotide sequence: TGTGCCACCAGCAGAACTCCGGGGACGCTGAGGGACGAGCAGTACTTC.

The J gene is TRBJ2-3, the V gene TRBV20-1; TRBD2 matches at 7 bases. Trimming at V came to 4 bases and at J to 5 bases, leaving 9 bases not matched to a gene. Germline CDR1 DFQATT, CDR2 SNEGSKA (reference sequence). The CDR3 runs to 14 residues. The CDR3 DNA reads as TGCAGTGCTATGAATGGCGGGAGTAGAGATACGCAGTATTTT. This encodes CSAMNGGSRDTQYF.

The chain employs TRBV5-1 and TRBJ2-1; D not resolved. The CDR3 sequence is 11 residues long. V gave up 2 bases and J gave up 8 bases, with 5 bases separating them. From germline, CDR1 is SGHRS and CDR2 YFSETQ. In nucleotides, the CDR3 is TGCGCCAGCAGCTTAAACGATGAGCAGTTCTTC. Translated, it gives CASSLNDEQFF.

V gene TRBV29-1 combines with J gene TRBJ2-1; D remains unclear. The CDR3 is 11 amino acids. CDR1 and CDR2 from the germline V gene are SQVTM and ANQGSEA. V dropped 8 bases and J dropped 4 bases, with 9 bases sitting between them. The CDR3 region is CSFGRYNEQFF. The CDR3 DNA sequence: TGCAGCTTTGGACGGTACAATGAGCAGTTCTTC.

This chain connects TRBV2 to TRBJ2-7; D possibly corresponds to TRBD1 (5 bases). This CDR3 is built from 13 residues. Germline CDR1 SNHLY, CDR2 FYNNEI. Trimming stripped 8 bases from V and 1 base from J, with 12 bases between. The CDR3 sequence is CASALDNSYEQYF. CDR3 DNA: TGTGCCAGCGCTCTGGACAATTCCTACGAGCAGTACTTC.

The rearrangement uses TRBV29-1 and TRBJ2-7, with D hard to call. Germline V gives CDR1 SQVTM, CDR2 ANQGSEA. The CDR3 has 15 amino acids. Trimming pared 4 bases from V and 2 bases from J, leaving 18 bases between. Here the CDR3 reads CSVGPAGALAYEQYF. The CDR3 nucleotides read TGCAGCGTTGGCCCGGCTGGAGCGCTCGCCTACGAGCAGTACTTC.

The rearrangement uses TRBV7-9 and TRBJ1-1; D not certain. The CDR3 contains 15 residues. The germline CDR1 and CDR2 sequences are SEHNR and FQNEAQ (reference sequence). Trimming shortened V by 1 base and J by 0 bases, and 9 bases separated the two germline ends. The CDR3 protein is CASSLGYLLNTEAFF. As DNA, the CDR3 is TGTGCCAGCAGCTTAGGCTACCTCTTGAACACTGAAGCTTTCTTT.

The V call is TRBV30, the J call TRBJ1-2; tentative D call: TRBD1 (6 bases). This CDR3 is built from 14 residues. CDR1 GTSNPN and CDR2 SVGIG come from the germline V gene (reference sequence). With 4 bases removed from V and 8 bases from J, the gap between germline ends came to 20 bases. The DNA of the CDR3 is TGTGCCTGGAATAGTCGGGGGGCGACCGGAGGCTACACCTTC. Its protein is CAWNSRGATGGYTF. Looking up the rest from reference TRBV30 and TRBJ1-2 gives the full variable domain: SQTIHQWPATLVQPVGSPLSLECTVEGTSNPNLYWYRQAAGRGLQLLFYSVGIGQISSEVPQNLSASRPQDRQFILSSKKLLLSDSGFYLCAWNSRGATGGYTFGSGTRLTVV.

The V and J genes are TRBV20-1 and TRBJ2-1, with a possible D match to TRBD2 (6 bases). V gave up 5 bases and J gave up 4 bases, with 18 bases separating them. Per the germline V gene, CDR1 is DFQATT and CDR2 is SNEGSKA (reference sequence). The CDR3 is made up of 15 amino acids. The CDR3 loop is CSAQGWSGFYNEQFF. The CDR3 DNA is TGCAGTGCTCAAGGGTGGAGCGGGTTTTACAATGAGCAGTTCTTC.

The chain has TRBV4-1 and TRBJ2-3; possibly TRBD2 for D (6 bases). The CDR3 is 14 amino acids. Trimming removed 4 bases at V and 2 bases at J, with 10 bases between. The germline V gene encodes CDR1 MGHRA and CDR2 YSYEKL. CDR3 protein: CASSPGSSTDTQYF. CDR3 coding DNA: TGCGCCAGCAGCCCCGGGAGTTCCACAGATACGCAGTATTTT.

CDR3 DNA: TGTGCCAGCAGTTACTCCCTGACAGGGGAAAAACTAGCCAAAAACATTCAGTACTTC. Translation gives CASSYSLTGEKLAKNIQYF. The rearrangement uses TRBV12-3 or TRBV12-4 and TRBJ2-4, with 8 bases aligning to TRBD1. CDR3 size: 19 residues. Losses at the gene ends were 4 bases for V and 0 bases for J; bases not matched to a gene: 14.